A selection of T cell receptor beta chains follows, all from one sample in a study of blood T cell repertoires in COVID-19. TCRdb keeps only in-frame clones here, not all; method: immunoSEQ multiplex PCR. The sample has around 310,000 clones, 89% seen once. Sequencing used PBMCs or T cells enriched from blood (not recorded which). The source is a woman in her 30s who had recovered from COVID-19. The CDR3 runs from the conserved cysteine through the conserved F or W. The order of the fields is D gene, clone size, J gene, V gene, CDR3 DNA, CDR3 protein. A D gene is named only where the DNA matches it firmly. Expanded clones are given a class, and other clones once, few, many or no size at all.

d_call: .; clone_size: .; j_call: TRBJ2-4; v_call: TRBV6-2/TRBV6-3; cdr3_nt: TGTGCCAGCAGTTACTCTGTCAGCGTGGCCAAAAACATTCAGTACTTC; cdr3_aa: CASSYSVSVAKNIQYF
d_call: .; clone_size: once; j_call: TRBJ1-2; v_call: TRBV3-1/TRBV3-2; cdr3_nt: TGTGCCAGCAGCGAAGAAGTTGCGGGGCGCGACTATGGCTACACCTTC; cdr3_aa: CASSEEVAGRDYGYTF
d_call: TRBD2; clone_size: .; j_call: TRBJ2-3; v_call: TRBV11-3; cdr3_nt: TGTGCCAGCAGCTTAGGGACTAGCGGGGGCACAGATACGCAGTATTTT; cdr3_aa: CASSLGTSGGTDTQYF
d_call: TRBD2; clone_size: .; j_call: TRBJ2-7; v_call: TRBV4-1; cdr3_nt: TGCGCCAGCAGCCAAGGGTTTTACACCGGGACTAGCGGTGCCTCCTACGAGCAGTACTTC; cdr3_aa: CASSQGFYTGTSGASYEQYF
d_call: .; clone_size: .; j_call: TRBJ1-5; v_call: TRBV29-1; cdr3_nt: TGCAGCGTTGATGTCGGGGGGCCCCAGCATTTT; cdr3_aa: CSVDVGGPQHF
d_call: TRBD1; clone_size: .; j_call: TRBJ2-2; v_call: TRBV5-8; cdr3_nt: TGTGCCAGCAGCTACGGACAGGGGGCGATCACCGGGGAGCTGTTTTTT; cdr3_aa: CASSYGQGAITGELFF
d_call: .; clone_size: .; j_call: TRBJ1-6; v_call: TRBV5-4; cdr3_nt: TGTGCCAGCAGCTTGGACAGTCCACCCCTCCACTTT; cdr3_aa: CASSLDSPPLHF
d_call: TRBD1; clone_size: .; j_call: TRBJ2-7; v_call: TRBV19; cdr3_nt: TGTGCCAGTAGTACACCGGGACAGGGGGGTCTATCCTCCTACGAGCAGTACTTC; cdr3_aa: CASSTPGQGGLSSYEQYF
d_call: .; clone_size: few; j_call: TRBJ1-2; v_call: TRBV2; cdr3_nt: TGTGCCAGCAGTGAAGCGGGTCAGGCAGGGGGCTACACCTTC; cdr3_aa: CASSEAGQAGGYTF
d_call: .; clone_size: .; j_call: TRBJ2-7; v_call: TRBV27; cdr3_nt: TGTGCCAGCAGTTTACTGTTCGGGGTCTACGAGCAGTACTTC; cdr3_aa: CASSLLFGVYEQYF
d_call: .; clone_size: .; j_call: TRBJ2-2; v_call: TRBV4-1; cdr3_nt: TGCGCCAGCATGAAACAGGGAGCGAACACCGGGGAGCTGTTTTTT; cdr3_aa: CASMKQGANTGELFF
d_call: .; clone_size: .; j_call: TRBJ1-5; v_call: TRBV28; cdr3_nt: TGTGCCAGCACCCTATTCAGGGCCTATGGCAATCAGCCCCAGCATTTT; cdr3_aa: CASTLFRAYGNQPQHF
d_call: TRBD1; clone_size: once; j_call: TRBJ1-2; v_call: TRBV2; cdr3_nt: TGTGCCAGCAGTGTAAGGACAGGCCTTTGGGGCTACACCTTC; cdr3_aa: CASSVRTGLWGYTF
d_call: TRBD1; clone_size: .; j_call: TRBJ2-7; v_call: TRBV28; cdr3_nt: TGTGCCAGCAGTTATACCATCCGGACAGGGGGCTACGAGCAGTACTTC; cdr3_aa: CASSYTIRTGGYEQYF
d_call: TRBD1; clone_size: .; j_call: TRBJ2-3; v_call: TRBV5-4; cdr3_nt: TGTGCCAGCAGCTTGGATCCCCGGGACAGGGGAGGGGATACGCAGTATTTT; cdr3_aa: CASSLDPRDRGGDTQYF
d_call: TRBD1; clone_size: .; j_call: TRBJ1-5; v_call: TRBV7-2; cdr3_nt: TGTGCCAGCAGCCCGCGGACAGGGGGCGCGGCGGCCCAGCATTTT; cdr3_aa: CASSPRTGGAAAQHF
d_call: .; clone_size: .; j_call: TRBJ2-7; v_call: TRBV19; cdr3_nt: TGTGCCAGTAGTATGGTAGCCTACGAGCAGTACTTC; cdr3_aa: CASSMVAYEQYF
d_call: .; clone_size: .; j_call: TRBJ1-1; v_call: TRBV30; cdr3_nt: TGTGCCTGGAGTGTAGGCCAGGGATGGGAAGCTTTCTTT; cdr3_aa: CAWSVGQGWEAFF
d_call: .; clone_size: .; j_call: TRBJ1-1; v_call: TRBV25-1; cdr3_nt: TGTGCCAGCAGTGAACTAGTAAACACTGAAGCTTTCTTT; cdr3_aa: CASSELVNTEAFF
d_call: .; clone_size: .; j_call: TRBJ2-2; v_call: TRBV12-5; cdr3_nt: TGTGCTAGTGGTTTGTCCCTCGTCGGGGAGCTGTTTTTT; cdr3_aa: CASGLSLVGELFF
d_call: .; clone_size: .; j_call: TRBJ2-7; v_call: TRBV3-1/TRBV3-2; cdr3_nt: TGTGCCAGCAGCCCCGCCGGGGGTCGGGAGCAGTACTTC; cdr3_aa: CASSPAGGREQYF
d_call: .; clone_size: few; j_call: TRBJ1-5; v_call: TRBV6-6; cdr3_nt: TGTGCCAGCAGTTACTTGGGGGCAGGGAGTGGCCAGCCCCAGCATTTT; cdr3_aa: CASSYLGAGSGQPQHF
d_call: .; clone_size: once; j_call: TRBJ2-7; v_call: TRBV4-1; cdr3_nt: TGCGCCAGCAGCCAAACTATCGCCAACTACGAGCAGTACTTC; cdr3_aa: CASSQTIANYEQYF